The sample holds many counts of the clone carrying this TCR beta chain. These data come from a study of T cells in Graves' hyperthyroidism and ophthalmopathy. Germline V gene lookup returns CDR1 SNHLY and CDR2 FYNNEI. This CDR3 is built from 15 residues. V was clipped by 9 bases and J by 2 bases; unmatched bases: 12. RNA transcripts yielded amplified TCR beta CDR3 regions. With the HTBI primer set, the TCR CDR3 went through a first round of RT-PCR. TCRdb processed the multiplex PCR reads anew with MiXCR; each CDR3 protein has one entry. The sample consists of about 290,000 distinct CDR3 sequences, 15% to 20% of them appearing once.

The receptor was isolated from a woman aged 60 to 75 with Graves' ophthalmopathy. The chain employs TRBV2 and TRBJ1-1; 7 positions agree with TRBD1. Sequenced: blood. CDR3 sequence: CASIRDSPSNTEAFF. The CDR3 nucleotides read TGTGCCAGTATCCGGGACAGTCCGTCCAACACTGAAGCTTTCTTT. Together with reference TRBV2 and TRBJ1-1, the CDR3 gives the full variable domain: EPEVTQTPSHQVTQMGQEVILRCVPISNHLYFYWYRQILGQKVEFLVSFYNNEISEKSEIFDDQFSVERPDGSNFTLKIRSTKLEDSAMYFCASIRDSPSNTEAFFGQGTRLTVV.